The entry below describes one T cell receptor beta chain. This specimen comes from a study of blood T cell repertoires in COVID-19. Generated by immunoSEQ multiplex PCR, the TCRdb table keeps only in-frame clones and is missing some. The top ten clones hold approximately 10% of a sample with some 96,000 clones, 86% of them seen once. The origin of this receptor is a man over 45 with acute or convalescent COVID-19. The sample taken for sequencing was peripheral blood.

The CDR3 loop is CASSPTGSTIEQFF. For the CDR3, the DNA is TGTGCCAGCAGCCCGACAGGGTCCACAATCGAGCAGTTCTTC. This chain links TRBV11-3 with TRBJ2-1; TRBD1 matches at 7 bases. The CDR3 runs to 14 residues. V trimming: 5 bases; J trimming: 10 bases; junction bases outside the gene matches: 11. Looked up from germline, CDR1 is SGHNT and CDR2 is YENEEA.